What follows is one T cell receptor (beta chain) and its context. Trimming removed 4 bases from V and 6 bases from J, with 15 bases in between. This CDR3 region has 14 residues. Germline CDR1 LGHDT, CDR2 YNNKEL (reference sequence). The sample originates from a study of blood T cell repertoires in COVID-19. Study-wide background: From the United States, Italy and Spain came samples of acute and convalescent COVID-19. Sample material is recorded as cDNA or gDNA derived from T cells, B-cell-depleted T cells, or PBMCs.

Original analysis: By means of reference gene primer amplification, nucleated cell counts were estimated. Here immunoSEQ multiplex PCR was the method, and the copy in TCRdb shows in-frame clones only, minus some. The V and J calls and the clone size are those of that table, but D and trimming were determined from the DNA. The sample includes roughly 400,000 clones, over 75% seen only once; the top ten take roughly 2.1%. Patients at the Seattle site were enrolled during active infection and followed longitudinally. The chain uses TRBV3-1 (or the pseudogene TRBV3-2) and TRBJ1-1; D not resolved. This receptor was taken from a woman aged 55-69 years with COVID-19, enrolled during active disease. The material sequenced was peripheral blood. CDR3 DNA: TGTGCCAGCAGCCCCACCCGAGGCCAATCTGAAGCTTTCTTT. Its translation: CASSPTRGQSEAFF.